Sequencing of this T cell receptor beta chain was carried out in a study of T cells in Graves' hyperthyroidism and ophthalmopathy. The wider study: Staff took peripheral blood when the initial diagnosis was made, before any treatment began. Study results and caveats: The model's output predicted ophthalmopathy at a median of 6.5 months prior to onset. By a 13 V-J model, ophthalmopathy was set apart from stable hyperthyroidism. Also found in blood were most expanded thyroid clonotypes above 0.001.

TCR beta CDR3 sequences were amplified from RNA transcripts. Initially, a first-round RT-PCR of the TCR CDR3 employed the HTBI primer set. TCRdb called the multiplex PCR reads again in MiXCR, with one record for every CDR3 protein. Here the sample spans around 290,000 distinct CDR3 sequences, approximately 15% being singletons. Concerning this clonotype itself: Its antigen is unidentified.

V lost 5 bases and J lost 0; bases outside the gene matches: 10. CDR1 LNHDA and CDR2 SQIVND come from the germline V gene (reference sequence). CDR3 length equals 18 residues. The TCR comes from a woman aged 55-70 years with Graves' ophthalmopathy. This rearrangement joins TRBV19 to TRBJ2-6, with 7 positions matching TRBD1. The specimen sequenced was blood. The DNA of the CDR3 is TGTGCCAGTAGTCCCAGACAGGGCCTTAGCTCTGGGGCCAACGTCCTGACTTTC. Translating gives CASSPRQGLSSGANVLTF.